The 2 T cell receptor beta chains given below trace back to one sample, sequenced in a study of Graves' ophthalmopathy and Graves' hyperthyroidism. The authors amplified TCR beta CDR3 regions, and they did so from RNA transcripts for repertoire sequencing. The first round was an RT-PCR with HTBI primers, and the second round was a multiplex PCR. A single record per CDR3 protein comes from TCRdb applying MiXCR to the multiplex PCR reads. The sample has approximately 330,000 distinct CDR3 sequences; around a sixth are singletons. The sample consisted of peripheral blood. The receptors derive from an adult man with Graves' ophthalmopathy.

The chain links TRBV7-9 to TRBJ2-7; 10 bases map to TRBD1. Germline V lookup: CDR1 SEHNR, CDR2 FQNEAQ (reference sequence). The CDR3 has 13 amino acids. The V and J ends lost 11 bases and 6 bases, in that order; junction bases with no gene match: 10. In DNA, the CDR3 is TGTGCCGGGGACAGGGGAGTAGGTGGCGAGCAGTACTTC. It yields the protein CAGDRGVGGEQYF.

This clonotype occurred many times. The chain has TRBV6-1 and TRBJ1-1; TRBD1 matches 8 bases. Germline assignment: CDR1 MNHNS and CDR2 SASEGT. The CDR3 sequence is 13 residues long. J lost 10 bases, V lost 3 bases, and 7 bases had no gene match. The CDR3 nucleotides are TGTGCCAGCAGTGACCAGGACAGGGCGAGAGCTTTCTTT. Amino acid sequence: CASSDQDRARAFF.